Listed below are T cell receptor beta chains from one sample, sequenced in a study of cytomegalovirus exposure and HLA in healthy donors. Method: immunoSEQ multiplex PCR; TCRdb's copy keeps in-frame clones and lacks some. The profile shows approximately 170,000 clones, 65% to 80% of them singletons. Specimen: PBMCs. These TCRs come from a middle-aged woman in good health and CMV-seropositive. Both conserved end residues are part of each CDR3. Fields, in order: clone size, J gene, D gene, V gene, CDR3 DNA, CDR3 protein. A D gene is named only where the DNA matches it firmly. Some rows mark clone size as missing; the rest say once, few, many or name a class of expanded clone.

clone size: .
J gene: TRBJ2-1
D gene: TRBD2
V gene: TRBV11-1
CDR3 DNA: TGTGCCAGCAGCTTAGCGGCGGGGGGGTTCAATGAGCAGTTCTTC
CDR3 protein: CASSLAAGGFNEQFF

clone size: .
J gene: TRBJ2-5
D gene: TRBD1
V gene: TRBV2
CDR3 DNA: TGTGCCAGCAAAAAGGTGGGGACAGGGGGCCGAGAGACCCAGTACTTC
CDR3 protein: CASKKVGTGGRETQYF

clone size: .
J gene: TRBJ1-2
D gene: TRBD1
V gene: TRBV4-2
CDR3 DNA: TGTGCCAGCAGCCAACGGACAGATTCGGGACAGAAGTATGGCTACACCTTC
CDR3 protein: CASSQRTDSGQKYGYTF

clone size: few
J gene: TRBJ2-3
D gene: TRBD2
V gene: TRBV5-1
CDR3 DNA: TGCGCCAGCATCCTGGGGTTAGCGGGGGGGCCCGCAGATACGCAGTATTTT
CDR3 protein: CASILGLAGGPADTQYF

clone size: .
J gene: TRBJ1-5
D gene: .
V gene: TRBV7-3
CDR3 DNA: TGTGCCAGCAGCTTAACCAGGGATCAGCCCCAGCATTTT
CDR3 protein: CASSLTRDQPQHF

clone size: .
J gene: TRBJ2-1
D gene: TRBD1
V gene: TRBV7-3
CDR3 DNA: TGTGCCAGCAGCTTGAGGGGGAGCCAGGGGGATGAGCAGTTCTTC
CDR3 protein: CASSLRGSQGDEQFF

clone size: .
J gene: TRBJ2-7
D gene: .
V gene: TRBV7-3
CDR3 DNA: TGTGCCAGCAGCCCAATCTTAGGGGGCGAGCAGTACTTC
CDR3 protein: CASSPILGGEQYF

clone size: once
J gene: TRBJ2-7
D gene: TRBD2
V gene: TRBV5-1
CDR3 DNA: TGCGCCAGCAGCTTAACTAGCGGGGGGGAATACGAGCAGTACTTC
CDR3 protein: CASSLTSGGEYEQYF

clone size: few
J gene: TRBJ1-6
D gene: TRBD1
V gene: TRBV6-1
CDR3 DNA: TGTGCCACTCGGACAGGGAGCTCTACAAATTCACCCCTCCACTTT
CDR3 protein: CATRTGSSTNSPLHF

clone size: once
J gene: TRBJ1-1
D gene: TRBD1
V gene: TRBV19
CDR3 DNA: TGTGCCAGTAGTATTGGAGGGGGACAGGGGAACACTGAAGCTTTCTTT
CDR3 protein: CASSIGGGQGNTEAFF

clone size: .
J gene: TRBJ2-2
D gene: TRBD1
V gene: TRBV7-9
CDR3 DNA: TGTTCCAGCAGCCCGTCAGACAGGGAAAGCCGGGAGCTGTTTTTT
CDR3 protein: CSSSPSDRESRELFF

clone size: .
J gene: TRBJ2-1
D gene: .
V gene: TRBV19
CDR3 DNA: TGTGCCAGTAGTCCCATAGCTGGCAATGAGCAGTTCTTC
CDR3 protein: CASSPIAGNEQFF

clone size: .
J gene: TRBJ2-4
D gene: .
V gene: TRBV28
CDR3 DNA: TGTGCCAGCAGTTTAGCGGGTGGGCTTAACATTCAGTACTTC
CDR3 protein: CASSLAGGLNIQYF

clone size: .
J gene: TRBJ2-3
D gene: TRBD2
V gene: TRBV30
CDR3 DNA: TGTGCCTGGACACATGGGGCTAGCGGTAGCACAGATACGCAGTATTTT
CDR3 protein: CAWTHGASGSTDTQYF

clone size: .
J gene: TRBJ2-5
D gene: .
V gene: TRBV7-9
CDR3 DNA: TGTGCCAGCAGCTTATCCCTGGGTGGCGGCCAAGAGACCCAGTACTTC
CDR3 protein: CASSLSLGGGQETQYF

clone size: .
J gene: TRBJ2-7
D gene: .
V gene: TRBV5-6
CDR3 DNA: TGTGCCAGCAGCCTGACAGGCTCCTACGAGCAGTACTTC
CDR3 protein: CASSLTGSYEQYF

clone size: few
J gene: TRBJ1-1
D gene: .
V gene: TRBV30
CDR3 DNA: TGTGCCTGGAGTGTACGAGTCAGGGACATAGCTTTCTTT
CDR3 protein: CAWSVRVRDIAFF

clone size: once
J gene: TRBJ2-5
D gene: .
V gene: TRBV9
CDR3 DNA: TGTGCCAGCAGCGTAGGGCCCCCAGAGACCCAGTACTTC
CDR3 protein: CASSVGPPETQYF

clone size: .
J gene: TRBJ2-1
D gene: TRBD1
V gene: TRBV15
CDR3 DNA: TGTGCCACCAGCAAGGGGACAGGGGGCATCAATGAGCAGTTCTTC
CDR3 protein: CATSKGTGGINEQFF

clone size: few
J gene: TRBJ2-2
D gene: TRBD1
V gene: TRBV7-2
CDR3 DNA: TGTGCCAGCAGCTTATCTGGGAGACAGGGTGGAGCCGGGGAGCTGTTTTTT
CDR3 protein: CASSLSGRQGGAGELFF

clone size: .
J gene: TRBJ1-1
D gene: .
V gene: TRBV21-1
CDR3 DNA: TGTGCCAGCAGCAAAGTATGGGGGCACCATGGATCTCCCATGAGCACTGAAGCTTTCTTT
CDR3 protein: CASSKVWGHHGSPMSTEAFF

clone size: .
J gene: TRBJ2-4
D gene: TRBD1
V gene: TRBV14
CDR3 DNA: TGTGCCAGCAGCGAGGGTCCAGGGGGTGGTAGCATTCAGTACTTC
CDR3 protein: CASSEGPGGGSIQYF

clone size: .
J gene: TRBJ2-1
D gene: TRBD2
V gene: TRBV10-2
CDR3 DNA: TGCGCCAGCAGAGTGAGCGGGGGCTACTACAATGAGCAGTTCTTC
CDR3 protein: CASRVSGGYYNEQFF

clone size: .
J gene: TRBJ1-1
D gene: TRBD1
V gene: TRBV28
CDR3 DNA: TGTGCCAGCAGCGGGACAGGGAAGGGGGTAGAGAATACTGAAGCTTTCTTT
CDR3 protein: CASSGTGKGVENTEAFF

clone size: .
J gene: TRBJ1-3
D gene: .
V gene: TRBV4-2
CDR3 DNA: TGTGCCAGCAGTCAAAATCAGGGTAGTGGAAACACCATATATTTT
CDR3 protein: CASSQNQGSGNTIYF

clone size: .
J gene: TRBJ1-1
D gene: TRBD1
V gene: TRBV28
CDR3 DNA: TGTGCCAGCCATCCCGGGACAGTGAACACTGAAGCTTTCTTT
CDR3 protein: CASHPGTVNTEAFF

clone size: .
J gene: TRBJ1-2
D gene: TRBD1
V gene: TRBV9
CDR3 DNA: TGTGCCAGCAGCGTTTCCAGGGGGGTCTATGGCTACACCTTC
CDR3 protein: CASSVSRGVYGYTF

clone size: few
J gene: TRBJ2-2
D gene: .
V gene: TRBV13
CDR3 DNA: TGTGCCAGCAGCTTACTACCCCTTAACACCGGGGAGCTGTTTTTT
CDR3 protein: CASSLLPLNTGELFF

clone size: .
J gene: TRBJ1-1
D gene: .
V gene: TRBV5-1
CDR3 DNA: TGCGCCAGCAGCCAGCCAGGACAGCTGAACGCTGAAGCTTTCTTT
CDR3 protein: CASSQPGQLNAEAFF

clone size: once
J gene: TRBJ2-5
D gene: TRBD2
V gene: TRBV30
CDR3 DNA: TGTGCCTGGAGTCAATTAGCGGGGGGGCTCGAGACCCAGTACTTC
CDR3 protein: CAWSQLAGGLETQYF

clone size: once
J gene: TRBJ1-2
D gene: .
V gene: TRBV19
CDR3 DNA: TGTGCCAGCTACAGGGAGGGGAGGTATGGCTACACCTTC
CDR3 protein: CASYREGRYGYTF

clone size: .
J gene: TRBJ2-1
D gene: TRBD2
V gene: TRBV2
CDR3 DNA: TGTGCCAGCGGGGAGACTAGCTTTCATGAGCAGTTCTTC
CDR3 protein: CASGETSFHEQFF

clone size: .
J gene: TRBJ1-2
D gene: .
V gene: TRBV5-1
CDR3 DNA: TGCGCCAGCAGCTTGGGGCAGGCGACCATTGATGGCTACACCTTC
CDR3 protein: CASSLGQATIDGYTF

clone size: few
J gene: TRBJ2-2
D gene: .
V gene: TRBV5-1
CDR3 DNA: TGCGCCGGCCGACAGGACGCGAACACCGGGGAGCTGTTTTTT
CDR3 protein: CAGRQDANTGELFF

clone size: .
J gene: TRBJ2-7
D gene: TRBD1
V gene: TRBV10-3
CDR3 DNA: TGTGCCATCAGTGCTGGGACAGGGAGCTACGAGCAGTACTTC
CDR3 protein: CAISAGTGSYEQYF

clone size: .
J gene: TRBJ1-2
D gene: TRBD1
V gene: TRBV19
CDR3 DNA: TGTGCCAGTAAACCGGGACAGAACTATGGCTACACCTTC
CDR3 protein: CASKPGQNYGYTF

clone size: few
J gene: TRBJ1-5
D gene: TRBD1
V gene: TRBV15
CDR3 DNA: TGTGCCACCAGCAGAGACGGACAGGTCAATCAGCCCCAGCATTTT
CDR3 protein: CATSRDGQVNQPQHF

clone size: .
J gene: TRBJ2-1
D gene: .
V gene: TRBV13
CDR3 DNA: TGTGCCAGCAGCCTCCCGGGAGGGGGCTCTTACAATGAGCAGTTCTTC
CDR3 protein: CASSLPGGGSYNEQFF

clone size: .
J gene: TRBJ1-3
D gene: .
V gene: TRBV30
CDR3 DNA: TGTGCCTGGTTACAGGGTCGAGGGAACACCATATATTTT
CDR3 protein: CAWLQGRGNTIYF

clone size: few
J gene: TRBJ1-1
D gene: TRBD1
V gene: TRBV5-1
CDR3 DNA: TGCGCCAGCAGCCCCGGAGGGACAGGGTCTGAAGCTTTCTTT
CDR3 protein: CASSPGGTGSEAFF

clone size: once
J gene: TRBJ2-1
D gene: .
V gene: TRBV9
CDR3 DNA: TGTGCCAGCAGCGCAAGGGGGGGCCTCAATGAGCAGTTCTTC
CDR3 protein: CASSARGGLNEQFF

clone size: .
J gene: TRBJ1-6
D gene: TRBD1
V gene: TRBV2
CDR3 DNA: TGTGCCAGCAAGCCGACAGGGGGCAGTTCACCCCTCCACTTT
CDR3 protein: CASKPTGGSSPLHF

clone size: .
J gene: TRBJ1-2
D gene: .
V gene: TRBV29-1
CDR3 DNA: TGCAGCACGGGTACGGGGGGTGGCTACACCTTC
CDR3 protein: CSTGTGGGYTF

clone size: .
J gene: TRBJ1-2
D gene: .
V gene: TRBV4-3
CDR3 DNA: TGCGCCAGCAGCCAAGATTCGGGGGGAGCTAACTATGGCTACACCTTC
CDR3 protein: CASSQDSGGANYGYTF

clone size: .
J gene: TRBJ1-2
D gene: .
V gene: TRBV5-5
CDR3 DNA: TGTGCCAGCAGCCGACTGGCCCAGCGGAACGGGGACTATGGCTACACCTTC
CDR3 protein: CASSRLAQRNGDYGYTF

clone size: .
J gene: TRBJ1-1
D gene: TRBD1
V gene: TRBV10-3
CDR3 DNA: TGTGCCCTCCAGGGGGCCTTGAACACTGAAGCTTTCTTT
CDR3 protein: CALQGALNTEAFF

clone size: .
J gene: TRBJ1-2
D gene: .
V gene: TRBV4-2
CDR3 DNA: TGTGCCAGCAGCCGAGGGGGGGAAAGCTATGGCTACACCTTC
CDR3 protein: CASSRGGESYGYTF

clone size: .
J gene: TRBJ2-3
D gene: .
V gene: TRBV19
CDR3 DNA: TGTGCCAGTAGTATATTAGGGACTGGAACGGCCCCGGATACGCAGTATTTT
CDR3 protein: CASSILGTGTAPDTQYF

clone size: .
J gene: TRBJ2-5
D gene: TRBD1
V gene: TRBV7-9
CDR3 DNA: TGTGCCAGCAGTCGACCCCTGACAGGGCGGGAAGAGACCCAGTACTTC
CDR3 protein: CASSRPLTGREETQYF